One sample yielded the 22 T cell receptor beta chains listed below, sequenced in a study of tumor-infiltrating lymphocytes in primary liver carcinoma. Both RNA and DNA were isolated together from approximately 22-30 mg of bulk tissue that had not been sorted. Using a constant-region primer together with ProtoScript II reverse transcriptase, TCR beta cDNA was made from about 500 ng of total RNA. Generation of the TCR beta libraries relied on three nested multiplex PCR rounds using slightly modified ARM-PCR. Use of TRBV1-TRBV30 forward primers with a C-beta reverse primer characterized the first two PCR rounds, which lasted ten to eleven cycles each. TCRdb re-called the multiplex PCR reads with MiXCR, one entry per CDR3 protein. The repertoire holds almost 45,000 distinct CDR3 sequences, with approximately 82% as singletons. The sequenced material came from tumor-adjacent normal liver tissue. The receptors stem from a woman in her 30s with primary liver carcinoma and hepatitis B virus infection.

This chain connects TRBV6-6 to TRBJ2-7; D tentatively fits TRBD1 or TRBD2 (5 bases each). Trimming shortened V by 8 bases and J by 13 bases, and 15 bases separated the two germline ends. This CDR3 is 10 amino acids long. CDR1 MNHNY and CDR2 SVGAGI come from the germline V gene (reference sequence). The CDR3 loop reads CASGRGRTYF. The DNA of the CDR3 is TGTGCCAGCGGCCGGGGCAGGACCTACTTC.

On this clonotype: This clone may be a read error of a much larger clone one base away. The gene calls are TRBV5-1 and TRBJ2-3; 10 positions match TRBD2. After removal of 6 bases from V and 4 bases from J, the junction contained 14 bases not matched to a gene. CDR3 length equals 17 residues. Per the germline V gene, CDR1 is SGHRS and CDR2 is YFSETQ. The CDR3 spells CASMGRPGLAIPDTQYF. Written as DNA, the CDR3 is TGCGCCAGCATGGGCCGGCCGGGACTAGCGATCCCAGATACGCAGTATTTT.

About this clonotype itself: A junction end diverges from the germline sequence, so it may reflect a read error. The rearrangement uses TRBV12-3 or TRBV12-4 and TRBJ1-2; the D is unclear. The CDR3 is 15 amino acids. The CDR3 DNA reads as TGTGCCAGCATTTTAGGTCTCTCCCACGTCTATGGCTACACCTTC. This gives the protein CASILGLSHVYGYTF.

The chain employs TRBV11-2 and TRBJ2-5, with TRBD2 identical over 10 bases. CDR3 length equals 14 residues. The germline V gene has CDR1 SGHAT and CDR2 FQNNGV. The V gene end was trimmed by 3 bases and the J gene end by 6 bases; junction bases not matched to a gene: 4. The CDR3 region is CASSLGLAIQTQYF. DNA for the CDR3: TGTGCCAGCAGCTTGGGACTAGCGATCCAGACCCAGTACTTC.

A word on this clonotype: One base away lies a much larger clone, so this may be a sequencing read error. The gene calls are TRBV11-2 and TRBJ2-7, with D possibly being TRBD1 or TRBD2 (5 bases each). Germline CDR1 is SGHAT and CDR2 is FQNNGV. Between the trimmed V and J ends, which lost 4 bases and 1 base, there was a span of 17 bases. The CDR3 is 16 amino acids. The CDR3 DNA follows: TGTGCCAGCAGCTCCCTTACGGGACCGAGTTCCTACGAGCAGTACTTC. Protein sequence: CASSSLTGPSSYEQYF.

This clonotype has only a few counts. This CDR3 is CASSQLAGGLYEQYF. The CDR3 DNA sequence: TGTGCCAGCAGTCAATTAGCGGGAGGACTTTACGAGCAGTACTTC. This chain connects TRBV6-2 or TRBV6-3 to TRBJ2-7; 10 bases are a match to TRBD2. Germline CDR1 MNHEY, CDR2 SVGEGT. V lost 5 bases and J lost 4; bases outside the gene matches: 8. This CDR3 has 15 residues.

A single count supports this clonotype. CDR3 region: CASKRLGQGKDVELFF. CDR3 nucleotides: TGTGCCAGCAAGCGGTTGGGGCAGGGCAAGGACGTGGAGCTGTTTTTT. V usage is TRBV12-3 or TRBV12-4 and J usage is TRBJ2-2; D may match TRBD1 or TRBD2 (5 bases each). The V end was cut by 7 bases, the J end by 10 bases, with 25 bases between. The CDR3 is made up of 16 amino acids.

In the case of this clonotype: A read error may explain this, as a much larger clone is one base away. This sequence joins TRBV11-2 and TRBJ1-6; D gene unclear. CDR1 and CDR2 from the germline V gene are SGHAT and FQNNGV. The CDR3 extends over 15 amino acids. The V end was cut by 8 bases, the J end by 10 bases, with 21 bases between. This chain's CDR3 is CASGVSRRVSSPLHF. The DNA of the CDR3 is TGTGCCAGCGGCGTTTCGCGAAGGGTCAGCTCACCCCTCCACTTT.

The chain uses TRBV28 and TRBJ2-4, with a tentative D call TRBD2 (5 bases). V was clipped by 1 base and J by 4 bases, with 11 bases between them. The CDR3 covers 15 residues. The germline V gene has CDR1 MDHEN and CDR2 SYDVKM. CDR3 bases: TGTGCCAGCAGTTTATTGTGGGAGCCAAAAAACATTCAGTACTTC. This translates into CASSLLWEPKNIQYF.

Note on this clonotype: At one end the junction does not follow the germline gene, possibly because of a read error. The V call is TRBV4-2, the J call TRBJ2-6; 11 bases align to TRBD1. CDR3 length: 18 residues. Per the germline V gene, CDR1 is LGHNA and CDR2 is YNFKEQ. The CDR3: CSSNARTGGPAGANVLTF. The CDR3 coding sequence is TGTTCCAGCAACGCAAGGACAGGGGGCCCCGCAGGGGCCAACGTCCTGACTTTC.

With respect to this clonotype: The junction departs from the called germline gene at one end, perhaps through a read error. V is TRBV4-3 and J is TRBJ2-3; D gene unclear. The CDR3 has 18 residues. CDR1 and CDR2 from the germline V gene are LGHNA and YSLEER. CDR3 nucleotides: TGTGCCAGCTGCCAGTCGGTCTGGCTGGGTGATCCCAATGATACGCAGTATTTT. Encoded protein: CASCQSVWLGDPNDTQYF.

This chain links TRBV11-2 with TRBJ1-1; tentative D call: TRBD1 (5 bases). Trimming left V 6 bases short and J 6 bases short, with 17 bases between. The CDR3 is made up of 14 amino acids. Germline CDR1 reads SGHAT; CDR2 reads FQNNGV. CDR3 DNA: TGTGCCAGCAGATATACCGAGGGGATGGCTGAAGCTTTCTTT. Amino acid sequence: CASRYTEGMAEAFF.

This clonotype was observed at least ten times. V gene TRBV30 combines with J gene TRBJ2-1, with unresolved D. Germline V CDR1 and CDR2: GTSNPN, SVGIG (reference sequence). With 1 base removed from V and 9 bases from J, the gap between germline ends came to 7 bases. The CDR3 runs to 11 residues. CDR3 loop: CAWSGVFEQFF. Here the CDR3 DNA reads TGTGCCTGGAGTGGGGTTTTTGAGCAGTTCTTC.

This clonotype was seen many times. The genes are TRBV28 and TRBJ2-4; 7 bases align to TRBD1. V gave up 3 bases and J gave up 8 bases; unmatched junction bases: 7. The CDR3 has 14 amino acids. Germline V gene lookup returns CDR1 MDHEN and CDR2 SYDVKM. The CDR3 DNA reads TGTGCCAGCAGTTTGTCGGCAGGGGGTCACATTCAGTACTTC. Translated, it gives CASSLSAGGHIQYF.

Comments on this clonotype: A read error is likely, as this CDR3 ends without the conserved phenylalanine or tryptophan. The chain is built from TRBV6-2 or TRBV6-3 and TRBJ2-1; 10 nucleotides align to TRBD2. Germline assignment: CDR1 MNHEY and CDR2 SVGEGT. The CDR3 loop spans 16 amino acids. The CDR3 reads CASRNPVLAGANEQFL. The DNA for the CDR3 is TGTGCCAGCCGGAACCCTGTGCTAGCGGGAGCCAATGAACAGTTCCTC.

In the case of this clonotype: This CDR3 fails to terminate in the conserved phenylalanine or tryptophan, so it likely reflects a read error. The rearrangement links TRBV2 to TRBJ2-7; 8 positions agree with TRBD1. Germline CDR1 reads SNHLY; CDR2 reads FYNNEI. The J segment lost 4 bases and the V segment lost 4 bases, leaving 6 bases of the junction unmatched. The CDR3 is made up of 14 amino acids. The CDR3 spells CASSGRTGSYEQYL. The CDR3 DNA sequence: TGTGCCAGCAGTGGAAGGACAGGGAGTTACGAGCAGTACCTC.

Of note for this clonotype: The conserved phenylalanine or tryptophan is not found at the CDR3 terminus, so this likely reflects a read error. V usage is TRBV6-6 and J usage is TRBJ2-3, with 10 bases that match TRBD2. This CDR3 has 16 residues. CDR1 is MNHNY and CDR2 is SVGAGI in the germline V gene (reference sequence). CDR3 sequence reads: CASSSWVAGGRDTQYI. The CDR3 DNA is TGTGCTAGCAGTTCCTGGGTAGCGGGAGGCCGAGATACGCAGTATATT.

The chain is built from TRBV11-2 and TRBJ2-7; maybe TRBD2 (5 bases). The CDR3 length is 14 residues. The V gene's germline CDR1 is SGHAT and CDR2 FQNNGV. The germline V and J ends were trimmed by 5 bases and 13 bases, with 24 bases remaining between them. The chain's CDR3 is CASSPIARVKERYF. The CDR3 nucleotides read TGTGCCAGCAGCCCTATAGCGAGAGTGAAAGAGCGTTACTTC.

Note on this clonotype: A much larger clonotype is one base distant, so this may be a read error. The rearrangement uses TRBV21-1 and TRBJ1-5; TRBD1 is the table's D call and was not checked against the DNA. TRBV21-1 is given as a pseudogene. The CDR3 length is 16 residues. The CDR3 DNA sequence: TGTGCCAGCAACAAGCCCCAAGGTCTTCCTAATCAGCCCCGGCATTTT. Its translation: CASNKPQGLPNQPRHF.

With regard to this clonotype: Germline and junction disagree at one end, which may indicate a read error. The gene calls are TRBV6-5 and TRBJ2-3, with D perhaps TRBD2 (5 bases). In germline, CDR1 is MNHEY, CDR2 SVGAGI. This CDR3 contains 14 residues. CDR3 in amino acids: CASTTGRTSDAQYF. For the CDR3, the DNA is TGTGCCAGTACCACGGGAAGGACCTCAGATGCGCAGTATTTT.

Concerning this clonotype: One end of the junction is discordant with germline, which a read error may explain. This chain links TRBV6-5 with TRBJ2-4; maybe TRBD1 (5 bases). Germline CDR1 MNHEY, CDR2 SVGAGI. The CDR3 spans 13 residues. CDR3 region: CAISMSLWGIHYF. DNA of the CDR3: TGTGCCATCAGTATGTCCCTATGGGGCATTCACTACTTC.

The sample holds a few counts of this clonotype. A much larger clone differs by one base, so this may be a read error. The chain employs TRBV6-2 or TRBV6-3 and TRBJ2-5; tentatively, D is TRBD2 (5 bases). From germline, CDR1 is MNHEY and CDR2 SVGEGT. The CDR3 contains 12 residues. CDR3 protein: CTSGKGKETQYF. The CDR3 DNA reads TGTACCAGCGGAAAGGGTAAAGAGACCCAGTACTTC.